This T cell receptor beta chain originates from a study of T cells in localized non-small cell lung cancer. Broader study findings: Adjacent lung had a median around 60 of the 100 largest tumor clones. Longer overall survival was linked to higher blood T cell density. The greatest T cell clonality was found in uninvolved adjacent lung (higher than in tumor).

This clone was counted only a few times. Antigen unknown. Distinct nucleotide sequences in the sample also encode this CDR3. The germline V and J ends were trimmed by 4 bases and 1 base, with 8 bases remaining between them. CDR1 is SGHDT, CDR2 YYEEEE, per germline. This CDR3 has 13 residues. Produced via immunoSEQ multiplex PCR; TCRdb's table is partial and in-frame only. Among roughly 70,000 clones listed, approximately 87% were seen once. This clonotype was obtained from a male donor aged 60 or over with stage III squamous cell lung carcinoma. The specimen was peripheral blood, collected before any cancer treatment. The chain links TRBV5-6 to TRBJ1-2; possibly TRBD1 for D (5 bases). The CDR3 DNA reads TGTGCCAGCAGCCCGACAGTTAACTATGGCTACACCTTC. Its translation: CASSPTVNYGYTF.